What follows describes a single T cell receptor beta chain. This clone was observed a handful of times. There is no known antigen for this receptor. One end of the junction varies from germline; a read error may be responsible. No treatment had been received by any patient before thyroid surgery. Patient clinical samples collected from 2012 to 2018 were retrospectively analysed using T-cell receptor beta sequencing. The library was prepared using PCR. Sequencing instrument: Illumina HiSeq 4000. High-throughput sequencing was used to profile the CDR3 region of the TCR beta-chain in every patient. In the authors' own workflow: CDR3 differences across clinicopathological groups were used to build a classifier for discriminating distant-metastatic papillary thyroid cancer patients. The Shannon index was used to measure repertoire diversity, and the Morisita-Horn index was used to measure how similar tumor and blood repertoires were. Through fastp at Q25 and MiXCR, TCRdb rebuilt clones from the public reads, retaining in-frame beta chains. TCRdb's processing, not the study's, gives the V and J calls here. The sample records almost 35,000 clones, about 16% of which are singletons. The top ten hold 3.4% of the sample.

The sample comes from a study of metastatic and nonmetastatic thyroid tumors (dated by TCRdb to 2019 to 2021). Concerning the study at large: Repertoires from peripheral blood and from tumor or nodule tissue samples of malignant and benign thyroid patients were compared.

Including cysteine and phenylalanine, the CDR3 has 15 amino acids. Only the CDR3 DNA is retained, 45 bases long and in frame from the first base. CDR1 and CDR2, looked up from the germline V gene, are MDHEN and SYDVKM. The paper as a whole reports these results and caveats: TCR beta diversity was reported as significantly higher in malignant tumors than in benign nodules, in both blood and tumor samples.

Sequencing input: blood. The chain joins TRBV28 to TRBJ2-7; the D gene is possibly TRBD1, with 6 bases matching. The sequence was collected from a female donor with papillary thyroid cancer or a benign thyroid nodule (not recorded which). Some clones in this sample may be carry-over from other donors' samples. The CDR3 sequence is CASSASGTPPYERYF. The sequenced DNA: TGTGCCAGCAGTGCCTCCGGGACACCTCCCTACGAGCGGTACTTC.